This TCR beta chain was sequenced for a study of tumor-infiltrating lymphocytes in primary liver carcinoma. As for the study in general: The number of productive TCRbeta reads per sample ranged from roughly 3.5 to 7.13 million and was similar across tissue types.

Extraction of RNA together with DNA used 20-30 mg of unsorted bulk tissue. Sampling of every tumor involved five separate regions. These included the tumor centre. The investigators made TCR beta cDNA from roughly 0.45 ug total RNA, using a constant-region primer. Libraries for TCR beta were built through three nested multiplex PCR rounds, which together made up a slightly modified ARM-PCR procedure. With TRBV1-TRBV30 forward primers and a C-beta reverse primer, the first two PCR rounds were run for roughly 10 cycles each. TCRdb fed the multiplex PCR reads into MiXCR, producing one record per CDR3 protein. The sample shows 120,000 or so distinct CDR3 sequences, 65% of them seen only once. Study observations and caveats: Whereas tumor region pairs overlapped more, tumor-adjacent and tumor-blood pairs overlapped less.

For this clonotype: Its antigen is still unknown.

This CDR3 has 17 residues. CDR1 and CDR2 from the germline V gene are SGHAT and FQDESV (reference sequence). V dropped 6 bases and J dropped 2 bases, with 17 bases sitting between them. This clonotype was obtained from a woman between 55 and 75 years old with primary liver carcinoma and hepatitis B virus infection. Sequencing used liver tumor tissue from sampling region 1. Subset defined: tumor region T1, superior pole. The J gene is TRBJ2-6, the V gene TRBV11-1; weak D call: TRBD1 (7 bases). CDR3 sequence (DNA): TGTGCCAGCAGTGCCATGACAGGGACTCCTGGGGCCAACGTCCTGACTTTC. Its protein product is CASSAMTGTPGANVLTF.